These T cell receptor beta chains were read from a single sample in a study of blood T cell repertoires in COVID-19. Libraries were prepared by immunoSEQ multiplex PCR; TCRdb keeps only in-frame clonotypes and omits some of them. This table holds under 300,000 clones, more than 75% found once. The sample taken for sequencing was peripheral blood. The receptors shown here come from a woman in her 70s with active or convalescent COVID-19. Each CDR3 is given with its conserved first and last residue. A D gene is named only where the DNA matches it firmly. Clone size appears in some rows only: once, few, many, or a class for an expanded clone.

j_call v_call d_call clone_size cdr3_nt cdr3_aa
TRBJ2-3 TRBV2 TRBD1 . TGTGCCAGCAGTGAACAGGGGGTCGGCACAGATACGCAGTATTTT CASSEQGVGTDTQYF
TRBJ1-3 TRBV9 . . TGTGCCAGCAGCAAAAAACCAGGGGCGGGAAACACCATATATTTT CASSKKPGAGNTIYF
TRBJ2-7 TRBV7-9 . . TGTGCCCTACGGGGTCAGGGGAATGCCTACGAGCAGTACTTC CALRGQGNAYEQYF
TRBJ1-3 TRBV7-6 . . TGTGCCAGCAGCAAGACGGGGAGCTCTGGAAACACCATATATTTT CASSKTGSSGNTIYF
TRBJ2-5 TRBV20-1 . . TGCAGTGCTAGACCCCTAGAGACCCAGTACTTC CSARPLETQYF
TRBJ2-7 TRBV18 TRBD1 . TGTGCCAGCTCACCGACAGGGACCAACGAGCAGTACTTC CASSPTGTNEQYF
TRBJ2-7 TRBV5-4 TRBD2 once TGTGCCAGCAGCTTAGTCGGGGGGGCCTACGAGCAGTACTTC CASSLVGGAYEQYF
TRBJ1-5 TRBV4-2 . . TGTGCCAGCAGCCAAGATACCCCCGGGCAGCCCCAGCATTTT CASSQDTPGQPQHF
TRBJ1-2 TRBV5-6 . . TGTGCCAGCAGCTTTTTCCACTCGAATGGCTACACCTTC CASSFFHSNGYTF
TRBJ1-1 TRBV11-3 . . TGTGCCAGCAGCTTATCTACCGGGACTCGAGACACTGAAGCTTTCTTT CASSLSTGTRDTEAFF
TRBJ1-5 TRBV10-3 TRBD1 . TGTGCCATCAGTGAGTCTTCAGGGGGCCAAAGCAATCAGCCCCAGCATTTT CAISESSGGQSNQPQHF
TRBJ1-1 TRBV10-1 TRBD1 . TGCGCCAGCAGTGCCACCCCTACGACAGGGCCCTCAACCATGAACACTGAAGCTTTCTTT CASSATPTTGPSTMNTEAFF
TRBJ1-1 TRBV7-9 TRBD1 . TGTGCCAGCAGCTTCGGGACAGGGAAGGACACTGAAGCTTTCTTT CASSFGTGKDTEAFF
TRBJ1-1 TRBV27 . . TGTGCCAGCAGACCTCACATGAACACTGAAGCTTTCTTT CASRPHMNTEAFF